This TCR beta chain originates from a study of T cell responses to AZD1222 COVID-19 vaccine. Study background: Pooled together were second doses at about 4 or about 12 weeks. Study-level points and caveats: Repertoire samples came only from after the peak T cell response. Donors were mostly white British, more females; clonal diversity possibly underestimated.

This CDR3 is 17 amino acids long. Germline V CDR1 and CDR2: MNHEY, SVGEGT. The V end was cut by 2 bases, the J end by 3 bases, with 17 bases between. A note on this clone: As yet, its antigen is unknown.

The table came from immunoSEQ multiplex PCR; TCRdb's copy has only in-frame clones and leaves some out. The sample shows roughly 150,000 clones, over 80% of them seen only once. Sequencing was performed on peripheral blood, taken on day 0 of AZD1222 vaccination. The TCR sequence derives from an adult in good health. The V call is TRBV6-2 or TRBV6-3, the J call TRBJ1-3; unclear D gene. This CDR3 is CASSYEARQMSGNTIYF. The CDR3 DNA follows: TGTGCCAGCAGTTACGAAGCCCGACAAATGAGTGGAAACACCATATATTTT.